These T cell receptor beta chains were read from a single sample in a study of T cells after posttransplantation cyclophosphamide. Sequencing was performed with immunoSEQ multiplex PCR; in TCRdb, only in-frame clones are kept and a portion is missing. Of over 4,500 clones in the sample, roughly 87% were seen once. Sequences were derived from PBMCs, sampled after an allogeneic stem cell transplant with a calcineurin inhibitor and methotrexate. The source is a male patient aged 40-50 years who received an allogeneic stem cell transplant from an unrelated donor, was CMV-positive, and had chronic GVHD only. These T cells may partly come from the graft donor. The CDR3 runs from the conserved cysteine through the conserved F or W. Fields, in order: D gene, clone size, V gene, J gene, CDR3 DNA, CDR3 protein. D genes are given only for firm matches. Rows may omit the clone size; those that give it use once, few, many or a size class.

D: NA; size: NA; V: TRBV6-5; J: TRBJ1-5; DNA: TGTGCCAGCAGTTACTATGGCCGGGATCAGCCCCAGCATTTT; CDR3: CASSYYGRDQPQHF
D: NA; size: NA; V: TRBV7-2; J: TRBJ2-3; DNA: TGTGCCAGCAGCTTGCCTCAGACGGGAGATACGCAGTATTTT; CDR3: CASSLPQTGDTQYF
D: NA; size: NA; V: TRBV18; J: TRBJ2-5; DNA: TGTGCCAGCTCACCAGAGATGCAAGAGACCCAGTACTTC; CDR3: CASSPEMQETQYF
D: NA; size: once; V: TRBV7-2; J: TRBJ2-5; DNA: TGTGCCAGCAGCTTTAGAGAGACCCAGTACTTC; CDR3: CASSFRETQYF
D: TRBD1; size: once; V: TRBV30; J: TRBJ2-7; DNA: TGTGCCTGGAGTCGGGACAGGGGATGGAACGAGCAGTACTTC; CDR3: CAWSRDRGWNEQYF
D: NA; size: NA; V: TRBV9; J: TRBJ1-1; DNA: TGTGCCAGCAGCGTAGGAGGGGGTCGGCGGACTGAAGCTTTCTTT; CDR3: CASSVGGGRRTEAFF
D: TRBD1; size: few; V: TRBV6-4; J: TRBJ1-2; DNA: TGTGCCAGCAGTGACTCTGCAGGGGGCGACTATGGCTACACCTTC; CDR3: CASSDSAGGDYGYTF
D: TRBD2; size: large; V: TRBV19; J: TRBJ2-2; DNA: TGTGCCAGTACCCTGGGGGGGGTCACCGGGGAGCTGTTTTTT; CDR3: CASTLGGVTGELFF
D: NA; size: few; V: TRBV19; J: TRBJ1-1; DNA: TGTGCCAGTAGGAAGCTCCGAACAGGGTTCACTGAAGCTTTCTTT; CDR3: CASRKLRTGFTEAFF
D: TRBD1; size: NA; V: TRBV2; J: TRBJ1-1; DNA: TGTGCCAGCAGGAGGGACAGGGGGCCAGGGAACACTGAAGCTTTCTTT; CDR3: CASRRDRGPGNTEAFF
D: NA; size: NA; V: TRBV2; J: TRBJ2-5; DNA: TGTGCCAGCAGTGTGGCTGTTCAAGAGACCCAGTACTTC; CDR3: CASSVAVQETQYF
D: TRBD1; size: NA; V: TRBV9; J: TRBJ1-6; DNA: TGTGCCAGCAGCGGAATCGGACAGGGGAATTCACCCCTCCACTTT; CDR3: CASSGIGQGNSPLHF
D: NA; size: NA; V: TRBV18; J: TRBJ1-1; DNA: TGTGCCAGCTCACCAAACTCAGGTGGGTCGAACGGCGCTGAAGCTTTCTTT; CDR3: CASSPNSGGSNGAEAFF
D: NA; size: NA; V: TRBV29-1; J: TRBJ1-4; DNA: TGCAGCGTTGAACTAGACAGTAATGAAAAACTGTTTTTT; CDR3: CSVELDSNEKLFF
D: TRBD2; size: NA; V: TRBV9; J: TRBJ2-5; DNA: TGTGCCAGCGGGACTAGCACCCAAGAGACCCAGTACTTC; CDR3: CASGTSTQETQYF
D: NA; size: NA; V: TRBV5-1; J: TRBJ1-3; DNA: TGCGCCAGCAGCGAGGCAAGGCCCGGAAACACCATATATTTT; CDR3: CASSEARPGNTIYF
D: NA; size: once; V: TRBV9; J: TRBJ2-3; DNA: TGTGCCAGCAGCGTACTATCCGGCCAATCGGGAGCAGATACGCAGTATTTT; CDR3: CASSVLSGQSGADTQYF
D: NA; size: once; V: TRBV29-1; J: TRBJ2-3; DNA: TGCAGCGTTGAAGATCGGGGCACAGATACGCAGTATTTT; CDR3: CSVEDRGTDTQYF
D: TRBD1; size: NA; V: TRBV27; J: TRBJ1-2; DNA: TGTGCCAGCAGTTTCACTGCAGGGGGAGGAGGCTACACCTTC; CDR3: CASSFTAGGGGYTF
D: TRBD1; size: NA; V: TRBV27; J: TRBJ2-2; DNA: TGTGCCAGCAGTTGGGACAGGGACCCGAACACCGGGGAGCTGTTTTTT; CDR3: CASSWDRDPNTGELFF
D: TRBD1; size: NA; V: TRBV9; J: TRBJ1-2; DNA: TGTGCCAGCAGCGTAGGCGGGACAGGGTTTGGCTACACCTTC; CDR3: CASSVGGTGFGYTF
D: TRBD2; size: large; V: TRBV7-9; J: TRBJ2-1; DNA: TGTGCCAGCAGCGGCGAACTAGCGGGCTACAATGAGCAGTTCTTC; CDR3: CASSGELAGYNEQFF
D: TRBD1; size: NA; V: TRBV7-8; J: TRBJ2-7; DNA: TGTGCCAGCAGCTTTGGGACAGGGTCGAACGAGCAGTACTTC; CDR3: CASSFGTGSNEQYF
D: TRBD2; size: NA; V: TRBV12-5; J: TRBJ2-7; DNA: TGTGCTAGTGGTTTGGAGCGGGAGGCCCCCTACGAGCAGTACTTC; CDR3: CASGLEREAPYEQYF
D: TRBD1; size: few; V: TRBV19; J: TRBJ2-7; DNA: TGTGCCAGTAGTATGCGGACAGGGGCTCGGGAGCAGTACTTC; CDR3: CASSMRTGAREQYF
D: NA; size: NA; V: TRBV4-1; J: TRBJ1-2; DNA: TGCGCCAGCAGCCAAACCCCGACAGGTTCTAACTATGGCTACACCTTC; CDR3: CASSQTPTGSNYGYTF
D: TRBD2; size: NA; V: TRBV5-1; J: TRBJ2-7; DNA: TGCGCCAGCAGCCAAGGACTAGCGGTTACCTACGAGCAGTACTTC; CDR3: CASSQGLAVTYEQYF
D: NA; size: NA; V: TRBV5-1; J: TRBJ2-7; DNA: TGCGCCAGCAGCCCAGTTGGTATAGCGGCGGGGAGGTACGAGCAGTACTTC; CDR3: CASSPVGIAAGRYEQYF
D: TRBD2; size: NA; V: TRBV6-6; J: TRBJ2-7; DNA: TGTGCCAGCAGGTCTAGCGGGGGCGACTACGAGCAGTACTTC; CDR3: CASRSSGGDYEQYF